Below are 20 T cell receptor beta chains sequenced from a single sample in a study of blood T cell repertoires in COVID-19. The repertoire was sequenced with immunoSEQ multiplex PCR; TCRdb's copy has only in-frame clones and lacks some. Among 200,000 to 250,000 clones listed, roughly 86% were seen once. The sequenced sample was peripheral blood. The receptors come from a woman between 55 and 75 years old who had recovered from COVID-19.

The chain carries TRBV7-2 and TRBJ2-3, with a weak D call TRBD2 (6 bases). V lost 5 bases and J lost 2, with 11 bases in between. This CDR3 spans 14 amino acids. Germline V CDR1 and CDR2: SGHTA, FQGNSA. CDR3 nucleotides: TGTGCCAGCAGCGGCGGGGTGCTCACAGATACGCAGTATTTT. This encodes CASSGGVLTDTQYF. The full variable domain, with the rest looked up from reference TRBV7-2 and TRBJ2-3, is GAGVSQSPSNKVTEKGKDVELRCDPISGHTALYWYRQSLGQGLEFLIYFQGNSAPDKSGLPSDRFSAERTGGSVSTLTIQRTQQEDSAVYLCASSGGVLTDTQYFGPGTRLTVL.

V and J are TRBV7-9 and TRBJ1-6; D is unclear. The CDR3 is 12 residues long. V lost 1 base to trimming and J lost 10 bases, with 5 bases between them. Germline V gene data show CDR1 as SEHNR and CDR2 as FQNEAQ (reference sequence). The CDR3: CASSLVPSPLHF. DNA of the CDR3: TGTGCCAGCAGCTTAGTCCCATCACCCCTCCACTTT.

The chain has TRBV19 and TRBJ1-2, with a weak D call TRBD1 (6 bases). Germline CDR1 LNHDA, CDR2 SQIVND (reference sequence). The CDR3 contains 15 residues. V was shortened by 1 base and J by 4 bases, with 13 bases between the two germline ends. The CDR3, as DNA: TGTGCCAGTAGTATAGGGGGGGGCGCCGGCTATGGCTACACCTTC. Translation gives CASSIGGGAGYGYTF.

V is TRBV10-1 and J is TRBJ1-1, with 8 bases lining up with TRBD1. Germline CDR1 reads WNHNN; CDR2 reads SYGVQD (reference sequence). CDR3 length: 14 amino acids. V dropped 7 bases and J dropped 3; count of bases not matched to a gene: 7. The DNA of the CDR3 is TGCGCCAGCACCCGGACAGGGCGGTACACTGAAGCTTTCTTT. It translates to CASTRTGRYTEAFF.

This clone occurred a few times. The gene calls are TRBV19 and TRBJ2-7; D ambiguous. Germline lookup yields CDR1 LNHDA and CDR2 SQIVND (reference sequence). The germline V and J ends were trimmed by 6 bases and 0 bases, with 6 bases remaining between them. The CDR3 is 12 amino acids. The CDR3 region is CASRGLSYEQYF. The DNA for the CDR3 is TGTGCCAGTAGGGGCCTCTCCTACGAGCAGTACTTC.

This chain connects TRBV3-1 (or the pseudogene TRBV3-2) to TRBJ1-6; perhaps TRBD1 as D (5 bases). This CDR3 contains 16 residues. CDR1 LGHDT and CDR2 YNNKEL come from the germline V gene (reference sequence). V gave up 0 bases and J gave up 7 bases, with 13 bases separating them. CDR3: CASSQESRGLNSPLHF. CDR3 in DNA: TGTGCCAGCAGCCAAGAGTCGCGGGGGTTAAATTCACCCCTCCACTTT.

V is TRBV27 and J is TRBJ2-1; D gene ambiguous. Trimming stripped 3 bases from V and 0 bases from J, with 6 bases between. CDR1 is MNHEY and CDR2 is SMNVEV in the germline V gene (reference sequence). This CDR3 is built from 14 residues. For the CDR3, the DNA is TGTGCCAGCAGTTTTGTTAGCTCCTACAATGAGCAGTTCTTC. Encoded protein: CASSFVSSYNEQFF.

This chain uses TRBV9 with TRBJ2-7, with TRBD1 matching 9 bases. The CDR3 has 15 residues. J was trimmed by 3 bases and V by 1 base; bases with no gene match: 5. Germline CDR1 is SGDLS and CDR2 is YYNGEE. CDR3 loop: CASSVTGQGRYEQYF. CDR3 in DNA: TGTGCCAGCAGCGTAACGGGACAGGGTCGCTACGAGCAGTACTTC.

V gene TRBV5-1 combines with J gene TRBJ2-3; possible D gene TRBD2, 6 bases. V lost 0 bases and J 2 bases, leaving 19 bases between the germline ends. Germline assignment: CDR1 SGHRS and CDR2 YFSETQ. CDR3 length: 18 amino acids. CDR3 DNA sequence: TGCGCCAGCAGCTTGGTCAGGGAGGCGCAACACACCACAGATACGCAGTATTTT. Translated: CASSLVREAQHTTDTQYF.

The chain recombines TRBV7-2 with TRBJ1-5, with a possible D match to TRBD1 (5 bases). CDR3 length equals 15 residues. Per germline, CDR1 SGHTA and CDR2 FQGNSA. V lost 5 bases and J lost 4, with 15 bases in between. The CDR3 region has the DNA TGTGCCAGCAGCCCCGGGGGACCGTATAATCAGCCCCAGCATTTT. Protein product: CASSPGGPYNQPQHF. The full variable domain, rest sourced from reference TRBV7-2 and TRBJ1-5, is GAGVSQSPSNKVTEKGKDVELRCDPISGHTALYWYRQSLGQGLEFLIYFQGNSAPDKSGLPSDRFSAERTGGSVSTLTIQRTQQEDSAVYLCASSPGGPYNQPQHFGDGTRLSIL.

The V and J genes are TRBV27 and TRBJ2-5; D is perhaps TRBD2 (5 bases). The germline V gene encodes CDR1 MNHEY and CDR2 SMNVEV (reference sequence). The CDR3 is 14 residues long. V was cut by 7 bases and J by 3 bases, with 15 bases left in between. CDR3 sequence reads: CASKIRRGEETQYF. For the CDR3, the DNA is TGTGCCAGCAAAATACGCCGGGGAGAAGAGACCCAGTACTTC.

J is TRBJ2-2 and V is TRBV7-9; D not resolved. The CDR3 loop spans 11 amino acids. V lost 8 bases to trimming and J lost 6 bases, with 7 bases between them. Germline V gene lookup returns CDR1 SEHNR and CDR2 FQNEAQ (reference sequence). The DNA for the CDR3 is TGTGCCAGCTCTGTATCCGGGGAGCTGTTTTTT. Translation: CASSVSGELFF.

The chain uses TRBV5-6 and TRBJ2-7, with D possibly TRBD1 on 5 matching bases. Between the trimmed V and J ends, which lost 5 bases and 1 base, there was a span of 13 bases. Germline CDR1 and CDR2: SGHDT and YYEEEE. This CDR3 region has 14 residues. The CDR3 nucleotides read TGTGCCAGCAGTCCCGGGCCAGGGTCCTACGAGCAGTACTTC. It yields the protein CASSPGPGSYEQYF. Full variable domain (outside the CDR3, taken from reference TRBV5-6 and TRBJ2-7): DAGVTQSPTHLIKTRGQQVTLRCSPKSGHDTVSWYQQALGQGPQFIFQYYEEEERQRGNFPDRFSGHQFPNYSSELNVNALLLGDSALYLCASSPGPGSYEQYFGPGTRLTVT.

The chain has TRBV5-6 and TRBJ1-6; 7 nucleotides match TRBD1. This CDR3 contains 15 residues. V shed 1 base and J 7 bases; nucleotides not matched to a gene: 5. The germline gives CDR1 SGHDT, CDR2 YYEEEE. The CDR3, as DNA: TGTGCCAGCAGCTTGTCCGGGACAGTAAATTCACCCCTCCACTTT. Encoded protein: CASSLSGTVNSPLHF. The full variable domain, rest sourced from reference TRBV5-6 and TRBJ1-6, is DAGVTQSPTHLIKTRGQQVTLRCSPKSGHDTVSWYQQALGQGPQFIFQYYEEEERQRGNFPDRFSGHQFPNYSSELNVNALLLGDSALYLCASSLSGTVNSPLHFGNGTRLTVT.

The rearrangement links TRBV5-4 to TRBJ2-2; D call uncertain. The ends were cut back, 4 bases at V and 1 base at J, with 8 bases in the middle. The CDR3 spans 14 residues. The germline V gene has CDR1 SGHNT and CDR2 YYREEE (reference sequence). CDR3 DNA: TGTGCCAGCAGCACCGACTTGAACACCGGGGAGCTGTTTTTT. This gives the protein CASSTDLNTGELFF.

This chain joins TRBV6-6 and TRBJ2-7; the D is unclear. Per the germline V gene, CDR1 is MNHNY and CDR2 is SVGAGI (reference sequence). Trimming took off 4 bases at V and 4 bases at J, with 11 bases between the two ends. This CDR3 has 13 residues. CDR3 residues: CASSFSDTYEQYF. For the CDR3, the DNA is TGTGCCAGCAGTTTTTCCGACACTTACGAGCAGTACTTC.

The rearrangement uses TRBV15 and TRBJ2-3; the match to TRBD2 covers 12 bases. Germline CDR1 reads LNHNV; CDR2 reads YYDKDF (reference sequence). The J segment lost 1 base and the V segment lost 3 bases, leaving 8 bases of the junction unmatched. The CDR3 length is 18 residues. The CDR3 DNA reads TGTGCCACCAGCAGTCGGACTAGCGGGGTTAGCGGCACAGATACGCAGTATTTT. It specifies CATSSRTSGVSGTDTQYF.

This clone showed up just once. The V gene is TRBV6-5, the J gene TRBJ1-1, with a weak D call TRBD1 (5 bases). Trimming left V 0 bases short and J 0 bases short, with 11 bases between. Germline V CDR1 and CDR2: MNHEY, SVGAGI. CDR3 length equals 16 residues. CDR3 DNA: TGTGCCAGCAGTTACTCCCGGACACTTATGAACACTGAAGCTTTCTTT. This sequence encodes CASSYSRTLMNTEAFF.

The chain links TRBV27 to TRBJ1-2; D ambiguous. Germline V gene lookup returns CDR1 MNHEY and CDR2 SMNVEV (reference sequence). V was shortened by 4 bases and J by 0 bases, with 6 bases between the two germline ends. This CDR3 contains 13 residues. The CDR3 loop is CASSSNTNYGYTF. The DNA of the CDR3 is TGTGCCAGCAGTTCGAACACTAACTATGGCTACACCTTC.

This clone was counted only a few times. The V gene is TRBV15, the J gene TRBJ1-6, with 9 bases that match TRBD1. This CDR3 spans 14 amino acids. CDR1 is LNHNV, CDR2 YYDKDF, per germline (reference sequence). With V trimmed by 2 bases and J by 8 bases, 1 base remained unmatched. CDR3 DNA: TGTGCCACCAGCAGAAGACAGGGGGATTCACCCCTCCACTTT. Translated, it gives CATSRRQGDSPLHF.